This TCR beta chain was captured by sequencing in a study of identical twins. Regarding the study as a whole: Out-of-frame beta chain sequences displayed weaker excess sharing between twins. Analyses based on zero insertions could be partly confounded by invariant MAIT and iNKT cells. Twin-shared out-of-frame alpha sequences were enriched for low generation probability.

This clonotype was counted only a few times. The antigen is undetermined. TCRdb re-called the 5' RACE reads with MiXCR, one entry per CDR3 protein. In the table there are approximately 210,000 distinct CDR3 sequences, roughly a tenth of which are singletons. The sequencing input was memory (CD45RO+) T cells sorted from blood. This TCR was recovered from a woman aged 18-29 years in good health.

The CDR3 DNA is TGCGCCAGCAGCTTGTCCGTCTCCGGGGAGCTGTTTTTT. This encodes CASSLSVSGELFF. The rearrangement joins TRBV5-1 to TRBJ2-2; no definite D call. CDR1 and CDR2 from the germline V gene are SGHRS and YFSETQ. The CDR3 sequence is 13 residues long. Trimming shortened V by 1 base and J by 6 bases, and 7 bases separated the two germline ends.